These T cell receptor beta chains were read from a single sample in a study of neurological immune-mediated disorders. TCRdb re-called the 5' RACE reads with MiXCR, one entry per CDR3 protein. The sample has about 46,000 distinct CDR3 sequences, around 2.9% seen once; the top ten hold approximately 15%. The sequencing input was PBMCs. The receptors originated from a woman aged 50 to 60 with multiple sclerosis. Both conserved end residues are part of each CDR3. Each record gives: D gene, V gene, J gene, clone size, CDR3 DNA, CDR3 protein. D genes are given only for firm matches. Rows may omit the clone size; those that give it use once, few, many or a size class.

TRBD2	TRBV20-1	TRBJ2-7	many	TGCAGTGCTACCCTAGCGGGAGGGGTTAGCGAGCAGTACTTC	CSATLAGGVSEQYF
NA	TRBV12-3/TRBV12-4	TRBJ1-5	many	TGTGCCAGCAGTTTACCTAATTACGGGGGCCGGAGCAATCAGCCCCAGCATTTT	CASSLPNYGGRSNQPQHF
NA	TRBV7-6	TRBJ1-1	many	TGTGCCAGCAGCCCACAGGAAGAGGGCGAAGCTTTCTTT	CASSPQEEGEAFF
NA	TRBV11-2	TRBJ2-3	few	TGTGCCAGCCATAGGGTGGGCAGGGACCCAGATACGCAGTATTTT	CASHRVGRDPDTQYF
TRBD1	TRBV25-1	TRBJ1-6	many	TGTGCCAGCAGTGAAGACAGGGGCAATAATTCACCCCTCCACTTT	CASSEDRGNNSPLHF
NA	TRBV20-1	TRBJ1-3	many	TGCAGTGCTAGGTTTGGAAACACCATATATTTT	CSARFGNTIYF
NA	TRBV7-2	TRBJ1-1	many	TGTGCCAGCAGCATCCGGGAGACACTGAACACTGAAGCTTTCTTT	CASSIRETLNTEAFF
TRBD1	TRBV11-2	TRBJ1-1	many	TGTGCCAGCAGCTCCCGGACAGGGCGAGGGAACACTGAAGCTTTCTTT	CASSSRTGRGNTEAFF
NA	TRBV5-1	TRBJ2-1	many	TGCGCCAGCAGGATAGGGGCGGACTACAATGAGCAGTTCTTC	CASRIGADYNEQFF
NA	TRBV5-1	TRBJ2-5	many	TGCGCCAGCAGCTTGGTCCCCCGGGAGACCCAGTACTTC	CASSLVPRETQYF
TRBD2	TRBV28	TRBJ2-1	many	TGTGCCATTACTAGCGGGATCTACAATGAGCAGTTCTTC	CAITSGIYNEQFF
NA	TRBV4-1	TRBJ2-4	many	TGCGCCAGCAGCCAAGAGGGCGGAAACATTCAGTACTTC	CASSQEGGNIQYF
NA	TRBV7-2	TRBJ2-5	many	TGTGCCAGCCGAGGGCAAGAGACCCAGTACTTC	CASRGQETQYF
NA	TRBV6-1	TRBJ1-5	many	TGTGCCAGCAGTGAGGCTAGCAATCAGCCCCAGCATTTT	CASSEASNQPQHF
TRBD1	TRBV11-1	TRBJ1-1	many	TGTGCCAGCAGCCCAACAGGGGTCACTGAAGCTTTCTTT	CASSPTGVTEAFF
TRBD1	TRBV5-6	TRBJ2-5	many	TGTGCCAGCAGCTGGGACAGGGGTCTTGCGGGGACCCAGTACTTC	CASSWDRGLAGTQYF
TRBD2	TRBV5-1	TRBJ2-5	many	TGCGCCAGCAGCGCCTGGACTAGCGCTGATCTCCAAGAGACCCAGTACTTC	CASSAWTSADLQETQYF
NA	TRBV28	TRBJ1-2	many	TGTGCCAGCAGTTTAGGCCCTAACGGGTTCTATGGCTACACCTTC	CASSLGPNGFYGYTF
NA	TRBV10-1	TRBJ2-1	many	TGCGCCAGCAGTGAGGTGGCGGGAGAGCAGTTCTTC	CASSEVAGEQFF
NA	TRBV5-1	TRBJ2-1	many	TGCGCCAGCAGCTACCTGGGTAGCGGCGAGCAGTTCTTC	CASSYLGSGEQFF
NA	TRBV20-1	TRBJ1-2	many	TGCAGCGCCACATCGGACCCCGTTCTCGGCTACACCTTC	CSATSDPVLGYTF
TRBD1	TRBV5-1	TRBJ1-4	many	TGCGCCAGCATGGAGTCAGGGACAGTGGATGAAAAACTGTTTTTT	CASMESGTVDEKLFF
TRBD2	TRBV7-3	TRBJ2-1	many	TGTGCCAGCAGCTTTGGGACTAGCGGAGGGTACAATGAGCAGTTCTTC	CASSFGTSGGYNEQFF
NA	TRBV5-6	TRBJ1-1	many	TGTGCCAGCAGCTTCCTGGGGGCGAAGAACACTGAAGCTTTCTTT	CASSFLGAKNTEAFF
NA	TRBV20-1	TRBJ2-5	many	TGCAGTGCTAATGACGGGGGGCTCCAAGAGACCCAGTACTTC	CSANDGGLQETQYF
NA	TRBV20-1	TRBJ2-5	many	TGCAGTGCTAGAGACCCCCCCAGCGCCCTCGGAGAGACCCAGTACTTC	CSARDPPSALGETQYF
NA	TRBV12-3/TRBV12-4	TRBJ1-2	many	TGTGCCAGCAGCCGTGCCGGGGATTATGGCTACACCTTC	CASSRAGDYGYTF
NA	TRBV7-2	TRBJ1-2	many	TGTGCCAGCAGGATCACAGGGTATGGCTACACCTTC	CASRITGYGYTF
TRBD2	TRBV20-1	TRBJ2-3	many	TGCAGTGCCGACGGAAGCCGGGAGGGCCGATCAGATACGCAGTATTTT	CSADGSREGRSDTQYF
TRBD1	TRBV5-5	TRBJ2-5	many	TGTGCCAGCAGCACCGGGACAGTCCAAGAGACCCAGTACTTC	CASSTGTVQETQYF
TRBD2	TRBV29-1	TRBJ2-5	many	TGCAGCGTCGCCCAAATAGCGGGGGGGCCAGAGACCCAGTACTTC	CSVAQIAGGPETQYF
TRBD1	TRBV20-1	TRBJ2-5	NA	TGCAGTGCGGAACCGGGACAGCGCAGGGAGACCCAGTACTTC	CSAEPGQRRETQYF
NA	TRBV6-6	TRBJ2-7	many	TGTGCCAGCAGGCACGGGCCCCGAACCGGCGAGCAGTACTTC	CASRHGPRTGEQYF
NA	TRBV9	TRBJ2-7	many	TGTGCCAGCAGCGTAGCTAGCTCCTCCTTCGAGCAGTACTTC	CASSVASSSFEQYF
TRBD2	TRBV28	TRBJ2-4	many	TGTGCCAGCAGTTTCTCTAGGAACGCAGCGGGAGGAAACATTCAGTACTTC	CASSFSRNAAGGNIQYF
TRBD1	TRBV6-5	TRBJ1-6	many	TGTGCCAGCAGCCTCTCCGAGACAGGGGCGTCTCCCCTCCACTTT	CASSLSETGASPLHF
NA	TRBV7-8	TRBJ2-3	many	TGTGCCAGCAGCACCCGTATAGATACGCAGTATTTT	CASSTRIDTQYF
NA	TRBV7-8	TRBJ2-3	many	TGTGCCAGCAGGGGCAGTAGCACAGATACGCAGTATTTT	CASRGSSTDTQYF
TRBD2	TRBV7-2	TRBJ2-3	many	TGTGCCAGCAGCTTAGTAGCGGGGCCCACAGATACGCAGTATTTT	CASSLVAGPTDTQYF
NA	TRBV2	TRBJ2-6	many	TGTGCCAGCAGTGAAGCTGGGGCCAACGTCCTGACTTTC	CASSEAGANVLTF
NA	TRBV20-1	TRBJ1-1	many	TGCAGTGCTAGAGGGGACGGTGTACCTGAAGCTTTCTTT	CSARGDGVPEAFF